Each of the 17 T cell receptor beta chains below was sequenced from the same sample in a study of blood T cell repertoires in COVID-19. Sequencing used immunoSEQ multiplex PCR; TCRdb keeps in-frame clones, though not all of them. The sample holds around 270,000 clones, 70% to 90% seen once. Sequenced material: PBMCs or T cells enriched from blood (not recorded which). The receptor set was obtained from a woman aged 25 to 39 who had recovered from COVID-19.

The chain recombines TRBV11-2 with TRBJ2-7; 9 nucleotides agree with TRBD2. V dropped 1 base and J dropped 5; count of bases not matched to a gene: 9. Germline CDR1 reads SGHAT; CDR2 reads FQNNGV. This CDR3 has 16 residues. The CDR3 loop is CASSLASGLAGNEQYF. CDR3 nucleotide sequence: TGTGCCAGCAGCTTAGCGTCAGGGCTAGCGGGGAACGAGCAGTACTTC.

The sample holds one count of this clone. The chain couples TRBV19 to TRBJ1-5; 9 bases map to TRBD1. Per the germline V gene, CDR1 is LNHDA and CDR2 is SQIVND (reference sequence). The ends lost 3 bases at V and 4 bases at J; junction bases unmatched: 1. The CDR3 sequence is 14 residues long. CDR3 residues: CASSIDRGNQPQHF. CDR3 bases: TGTGCCAGTAGTATTGACAGGGGGAATCAGCCCCAGCATTTT.

The rearrangement joins TRBV5-1 to TRBJ1-1, with D perhaps TRBD1 (6 bases). The CDR3 totals 15 residues. The germline CDR1 and CDR2 sequences are SGHRS and YFSETQ. The ends were cut back, 0 bases at V and 5 bases at J, with 14 bases in the middle. CDR3 DNA: TGCGCCAGCAGCTTGGCCCGGACAGCTTTGACTGAAGCTTTCTTT. Its protein product is CASSLARTALTEAFF.

This rearrangement joins TRBV28 to TRBJ2-7; 9 nucleotides align to TRBD1. The CDR3 is made up of 14 amino acids. Trimming removed 4 bases from V and 1 base from J; junction bases left unmatched: 2. Germline V CDR1 and CDR2: MDHEN, SYDVKM. The CDR3 loop reads CASSWGTGSYEQYF. The CDR3 DNA follows: TGTGCCAGCAGTTGGGGGACAGGGTCCTACGAGCAGTACTTC.

The table lists this clone with a few counts. The chain combines TRBV5-4 with TRBJ2-7, with D unclear. The CDR3 covers 12 residues. Germline-derived CDR1 and CDR2 are SGHNT and YYREEE (reference sequence). V was clipped by 0 bases and J by 6 bases, with 7 bases between them. The CDR3 spells CASSLDGGEQYF. The CDR3 DNA follows: TGTGCCAGCAGCTTGGACGGTGGCGAGCAGTACTTC. Full variable domain (missing parts from reference TRBV5-4 and TRBJ2-7): ETGVTQSPTHLIKTRGQQVTLRCSSQSGHNTVSWYQQALGQGPQFIFQYYREEENGRGNFPPRFSGLQFPNYSSELNVNALELDDSALYLCASSLDGGEQYFGPGTRLTVT.

This chain links TRBV4-2 with TRBJ1-1; maybe TRBD1 (5 bases). Germline CDR1 LGHNA, CDR2 YNFKEQ. V lost 4 bases and J 0 bases, leaving 9 bases between the germline ends. CDR3 length equals 14 residues. Written as DNA, the CDR3 is TGTGCCAGCAGCCCCAGGGATATGAACACTGAAGCTTTCTTT. It is translated as CASSPRDMNTEAFF.

The CDR3 region is CSVKGGSGYTF. CDR3 sequence (DNA): TGCAGTGTTAAGGGGGGGTCCGGCTACACCTTC. This chain connects TRBV20-1 to TRBJ1-2; TRBD1 might be the D (6 bases). CDR1 and CDR2 (germline): DFQATT, SNEGSKA (reference sequence). This CDR3 contains 11 residues. V lost 7 bases to trimming and J lost 8 bases, with 14 bases between them.

The chain recombines TRBV6-5 with TRBJ2-1, with TRBD2 matching over 11 bases. The germline V gene has CDR1 MNHEY and CDR2 SVGAGI. This CDR3 has 15 residues. Trimming cost V 7 bases and J 2 bases; bases outside gene matches: 4. The CDR3 protein is CASTIAGGPYNEQFF. DNA for the CDR3: TGTGCCAGCACCATAGCGGGGGGGCCCTACAATGAGCAGTTCTTC.

The chain uses TRBV10-1 and TRBJ2-5; TRBD1 matches at 9 bases. CDR1 is WNHNN and CDR2 is SYGVQD in the germline V gene (reference sequence). After removal of 3 bases from V and 4 bases from J, the junction contained 3 bases not matched to a gene. The CDR3 is 14 residues long. CDR3 nucleotides: TGCGCCAGCAGTGACCCGACAGGGGGAGAGACCCAGTACTTC. This codes for CASSDPTGGETQYF.

The V gene is TRBV15, the J gene TRBJ1-5; D is ambiguous. CDR3 length equals 12 residues. The germline CDR1 and CDR2 sequences are LNHNV and YYDKDF (reference sequence). Trimming took off 0 bases at V and 8 bases at J, with 5 bases between the two ends. The CDR3 spells CATSRDREPQHF. The CDR3 DNA reads TGTGCCACCAGCAGAGACCGGGAGCCCCAGCATTTT.

This clone occurred once. The rearrangement links TRBV5-4 to TRBJ2-5, with D perhaps TRBD2 (6 bases). V lost 6 bases and J 5 bases, leaving 17 bases between the germline ends. The CDR3 is made up of 14 amino acids. Germline CDR1 SGHNT, CDR2 YYREEE (reference sequence). The CDR3 sequence: CASTTRGPKETQYF. CDR3 nucleotides: TGTGCCAGCACCACGCGGGGCCCGAAGGAGACCCAGTACTTC.

The chain recombines TRBV28 with TRBJ2-7; 10 bases map to TRBD1. CDR1 and CDR2 (germline): MDHEN, SYDVKM. The CDR3 extends over 13 amino acids. The V gene end was trimmed by 10 bases and the J gene end by 2 bases; junction bases not matched to a gene: 5. Written as DNA, the CDR3 is TGTGCCACCCGGGACAGGGGTCCCTACGAGCAGTACTTC. This sequence encodes CATRDRGPYEQYF. The full variable domain, its missing parts supplied by reference TRBV28 and TRBJ2-7, is DVKVTQSSRYLVKRTGEKVFLECVQDMDHENMFWYRQDPGLGLRLIYFSYDVKMKEKGDIPEGYSVSREKKERFSLILESASTNQTSMYLCATRDRGPYEQYFGPGTRLTVT.

The chain joins TRBV6-1 to TRBJ2-5; 7 bases fit TRBD2. The CDR3 loop spans 14 amino acids. J lost 1 base, V lost 2 bases, and 1 base had no gene match. Per the germline V gene, CDR1 is MNHNS and CDR2 is SASEGT. CDR3 amino acids: CASSESGAQETQYF. CDR3 sequence (DNA): TGTGCCAGCAGTGAAAGCGGGGCCCAAGAGACCCAGTACTTC.

The V gene is TRBV30, the J gene TRBJ1-3; D might be TRBD1 (6 bases). Trimming stripped 5 bases from V and 2 bases from J, with 19 bases between. CDR1 is GTSNPN and CDR2 is SVGIG in the germline V gene (reference sequence). The CDR3 has 16 amino acids. The CDR3 reads CAWGLGQSITGNTIYF. The CDR3 coding sequence is TGTGCCTGGGGGCTCGGACAGTCGATCACTGGAAACACCATATATTTT. The variable domain in full, with the rest retrieved from reference TRBV30 and TRBJ1-3, is SQTIHQWPATLVQPVGSPLSLECTVEGTSNPNLYWYRQAAGRGLQLLFYSVGIGQISSEVPQNLSASRPQDRQFILSSKKLLLSDSGFYLCAWGLGQSITGNTIYFGEGSWLTVV.

The chain carries TRBV6-2 or TRBV6-3 and TRBJ1-2, with 9 bases matching TRBD1. This CDR3 region has 14 residues. Germline values: CDR1 MNHEY, CDR2 SVGEGT. Germline trimming cut 5 bases from V and 6 bases from J; bases unmatched to any gene: 7. This chain's CDR3 is CASSLPGQGNGYTF. For the CDR3, the DNA is TGTGCCAGCAGTCTTCCGGGACAGGGAAATGGCTACACCTTC.

V is TRBV5-8 and J is TRBJ1-2, with D perhaps matching TRBD1 (6 bases). The CDR3 is 13 residues long. V was cut by 2 bases and J by 8 bases, with 13 bases left in between. Germline V gives CDR1 SGHTS, CDR2 YDEGEE. The CDR3 DNA reads as TGTGCCAGCAGCTTCGGGACACGGGGAGGCTACACCTTC. This sequence encodes CASSFGTRGGYTF.

The chain's CDR3 is CASSSPYKNNEQFF. The CDR3 region has the DNA TGTGCCAGCAGCTCCCCGTACAAAAACAATGAGCAGTTCTTC. The chain uses TRBV7-2 and TRBJ2-1; no clear D gene. Germline CDR1 reads SGHTA; CDR2 reads FQGNSA. CDR3 size: 14 residues. Trimming pared 4 bases from V and 5 bases from J, leaving 12 bases between.